This is a list of T cell receptor beta chains from one sample in a study of blood T cell repertoires in COVID-19. Method: immunoSEQ multiplex PCR; TCRdb's copy keeps in-frame clones and lacks some. Found here are around 250,000 clones, approximately 86% of them singletons; the top ten hold approximately 7%. The sample was peripheral blood. The receptors stem from an older woman with active or convalescent COVID-19. CDR3s include the opening cysteine and the closing phenylalanine or tryptophan.

j_call v_call cdr3_aa
TRBJ2-2 TRBV24-1 CATSGPKGAPSQTATGELFF
TRBJ1-4 TRBV7-9 CASSWDTLYPEKLFF
TRBJ1-6 TRBV2 CAGAGTANSPLHF
TRBJ1-3 TRBV5-1 CASQALSGNTIYF
TRBJ1-1 TRBV6-5 CASSYRGRNTEAFF
TRBJ1-4 TRBV19 CASSMGGTANEKLFF
TRBJ1-2 TRBV21-1 CASSRTGIYTF
TRBJ1-2 TRBV7-9 CASSLALGEVYGYTF
TRBJ1-5 TRBV21-1 CASSGVAVQPQHF
TRBJ2-4 TRBV4-2 CASSQEGAQLNIQYF
TRBJ1-5 TRBV29-1 CSAGTGVGQPQHF
TRBJ2-2 TRBV18 CASSSDRATGELFF
TRBJ1-1 TRBV3-1/TRBV3-2 CASSRGPGTGEGNTEAFF
TRBJ1-2 TRBV24-1 CATSGSEVGALDYGYTF
TRBJ2-7 TRBV7-8 CASSLMAAHAREQYF
TRBJ2-3 TRBV3-1/TRBV3-2 CASSLGLPSSTDTQYF
TRBJ2-7 TRBV5-4 CASSGGLEPYEQYF
TRBJ1-1 TRBV5-5 CASRPGTRSNTEAFF
TRBJ1-5 TRBV18 CASSDRGSYQPQHF
TRBJ2-5 TRBV11-2 CASSRGGAGETQYF
TRBJ2-3 TRBV18 CASSPYPEVEDTQYF
TRBJ2-1 TRBV7-2 CASSSMHRGLAGHYNEQFF
TRBJ2-1 TRBV6-5 CASKEGPSYNEQFF
TRBJ1-2 TRBV5-4 CASSKGAVLSNYGYTF
TRBJ1-6 TRBV4-3 CASSQGYRGNSPLHF
TRBJ2-5 TRBV7-6 CASSLVPGETQYF
TRBJ2-6 TRBV4-3 CASSHGGQGFDVLTF
TRBJ1-4 TRBV5-4 CASSVQGADEKLFF
TRBJ2-5 TRBV28 CASSRQQGGAQYF
TRBJ1-2 TRBV19 CASSLGARDGYTF
TRBJ1-6 TRBV7-2 CASSLGGAVGSPLHF
TRBJ2-1 TRBV10-1 CASRGLNNEQFF
TRBJ2-3 TRBV5-1 CASSTDRPTDTQYF
TRBJ2-3 TRBV19 CASSGGLAGVITDTQYF
TRBJ1-6 TRBV7-3 CASSLISGDNSPLHF
TRBJ2-1 TRBV7-9 CASNSEPSGDNEQFF
TRBJ1-2 TRBV7-9 CASSLVPQGKGYGYTF
TRBJ1-2 TRBV16 CASSLSRGKEGYTF
TRBJ1-1 TRBV19 CASSVGGERAEAFF
TRBJ2-2 TRBV5-1 CASSYPITTGTNTGELFF
TRBJ1-1 TRBV7-9 CASRFNPTTEAFF
TRBJ1-5 TRBV3-1/TRBV3-2 CASSQGDRALQPQHF
TRBJ1-4 TRBV15 CATSRDPGREGEKLFF
TRBJ2-2 TRBV7-2 CASSVTGSGELFF
TRBJ1-5 TRBV28 CASSRQSGGSNQPQHF
TRBJ2-5 TRBV6-2/TRBV6-3 CASSYGGRLETQYF
TRBJ2-1 TRBV12-5 CASGSPQGGNEQFF
TRBJ1-2 TRBV6-5 CASFRQDYGYTF
TRBJ2-1 TRBV5-1 CASTITGTLNNEQFF
TRBJ2-5 TRBV3-1/TRBV3-2 CASSQSGRETQYF
TRBJ2-6 TRBV9 CASSSRTGGMTGANVLTF
TRBJ1-1 TRBV11-2 CASSFGQGGTMNTEAFF
TRBJ2-5 TRBV12-5 CASGLSVGSGETQYF
TRBJ1-6 TRBV6-2/TRBV6-3 CASSYGTGTSPLHF
TRBJ1-2 TRBV12-5 CASGAITYGYTF
TRBJ2-5 TRBV3-1/TRBV3-2 CASSSGTGLVETQYF
TRBJ2-7 TRBV5-1 CASSSFLEEQYF
TRBJ2-5 TRBV7-2 CASSFHRGLQETQYF
TRBJ2-3 TRBV2 CASRPGQATDTQYF
TRBJ2-2 TRBV7-8 CASSSPSGGGELFF